Listed below are T cell receptor beta chains from one sample, sequenced in a study of blood T cell repertoires in COVID-19. Sequencing used immunoSEQ multiplex PCR; TCRdb keeps in-frame clones, though not all of them. Among 75,000 to 85,000 clones listed, approximately 78% were seen once. Input material: peripheral blood. The receptor source for this set is a human donor in a cohort sampled during active COVID-19. Both conserved end residues are part of each CDR3. A D gene is named only where the DNA matches it firmly.

CDR3 protein,D gene,CDR3 length,V gene,J gene
CASTQEIQGCYSGNTIYF,NA,18,TRBV27,TRBJ1-3
CASSVGVGTRGFDGELFF,TRBD2,18,TRBV9,TRBJ2-2
CASPSGELFF,NA,10,TRBV9,TRBJ2-2
CASSLTGETEAFF,TRBD1,13,TRBV18,TRBJ1-1
CASSFGTSNYEQYF,TRBD2,14,TRBV7-8,TRBJ2-7
CASSTQGVDNQPQHF,TRBD1,15,TRBV6-5,TRBJ1-5
CASRASGATDTQYF,TRBD2,14,TRBV6-6,TRBJ2-3
CATNAGVGEQYF,NA,12,TRBV12-5,TRBJ2-7
CASSWGGGQGPYEQYF,TRBD1,16,TRBV5-4,TRBJ2-7
CASSSRVASGANVLTF,NA,16,TRBV7-2,TRBJ2-6
CASSLGTGGSYEQYF,NA,15,TRBV5-1,TRBJ2-7
CASSSTDTQYF,NA,11,TRBV27,TRBJ2-3
CASSGAFLAFPYEQYF,NA,16,TRBV21-1,TRBJ2-7
CASSSPAPANYGYTF,NA,15,TRBV4-1,TRBJ1-2
CASSNRQGSGYEQYF,TRBD1,15,TRBV7-9,TRBJ2-7
CASSLPFRDRVLSEKLFF,TRBD1,18,TRBV5-4,TRBJ1-4
CASSQVGGVGTDTQYF,NA,16,TRBV4-3,TRBJ2-3
CASSEGSTLGDTQYF,NA,15,TRBV9,TRBJ2-3
CASSQDLARQASSYEQYF,NA,18,TRBV4-3,TRBJ2-7
CASTNRGNQPQHF,NA,13,TRBV19,TRBJ1-5
CASRKTGDTGELFF,TRBD1,14,TRBV19,TRBJ2-2
CASSQGHEGQPQHF,NA,14,TRBV3-1/TRBV3-2,TRBJ1-5
CASSQVAYNEQFF,NA,13,TRBV3-1/TRBV3-2,TRBJ2-1
CASSQGIGAMNTEAFF,NA,16,TRBV4-2,TRBJ1-1
CASRALYEQYF,NA,11,TRBV25-1,TRBJ2-7
CASSEPWTGNEAFF,TRBD1,14,TRBV6-1,TRBJ1-1
CASSGTGSHEQYF,TRBD1,13,TRBV5-1,TRBJ2-7
CASSAVQAVNYGYTF,NA,15,TRBV6-2/TRBV6-3,TRBJ1-2
CASSYSSEQYF,NA,11,TRBV2,TRBJ2-7
CASRPRSSGANVLTF,NA,15,TRBV27,TRBJ2-6
CASSLGLAGTDTQYF,TRBD2,15,TRBV7-9,TRBJ2-3
CAWRRGGMNTEAFF,NA,14,TRBV30,TRBJ1-1
CASGGGYTF,NA,9,TRBV28,TRBJ1-2
CASSPSGPGGPGTQYF,NA,16,TRBV18,TRBJ2-5
CASSQDLLSDRQETQYF,NA,17,TRBV4-1,TRBJ2-5
CASADLGQASFDEAFF,NA,16,TRBV2,TRBJ1-1
CAWSLGQSSNQPQHF,NA,15,TRBV30,TRBJ1-5
CATSKDRGGYEQYF,TRBD1,14,TRBV15,TRBJ2-7
CASDPGPPGANVLTF,NA,15,TRBV19,TRBJ2-6
CASSQGYPGMREQYF,NA,15,TRBV4-1,TRBJ2-7
CASSPQGPGTEAFF,NA,14,TRBV18,TRBJ1-1
CASTSGGEQYF,NA,11,TRBV7-2,TRBJ2-7